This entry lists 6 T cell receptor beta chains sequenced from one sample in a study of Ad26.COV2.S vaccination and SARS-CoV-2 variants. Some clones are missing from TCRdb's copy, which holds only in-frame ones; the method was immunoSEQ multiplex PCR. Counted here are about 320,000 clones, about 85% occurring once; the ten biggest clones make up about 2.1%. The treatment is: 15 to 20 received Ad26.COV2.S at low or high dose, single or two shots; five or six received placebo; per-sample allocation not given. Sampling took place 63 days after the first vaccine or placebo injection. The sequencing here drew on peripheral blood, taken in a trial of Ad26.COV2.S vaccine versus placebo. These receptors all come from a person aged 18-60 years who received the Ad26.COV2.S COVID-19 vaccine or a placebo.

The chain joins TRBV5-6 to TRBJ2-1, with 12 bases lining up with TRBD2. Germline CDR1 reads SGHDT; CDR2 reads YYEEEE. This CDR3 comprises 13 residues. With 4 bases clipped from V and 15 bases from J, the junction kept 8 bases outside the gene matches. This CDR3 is CASSPSGGALSFF. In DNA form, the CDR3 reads TGTGCCAGCAGCCCTAGCGGGGGGGCCTTATCGTTCTTC.

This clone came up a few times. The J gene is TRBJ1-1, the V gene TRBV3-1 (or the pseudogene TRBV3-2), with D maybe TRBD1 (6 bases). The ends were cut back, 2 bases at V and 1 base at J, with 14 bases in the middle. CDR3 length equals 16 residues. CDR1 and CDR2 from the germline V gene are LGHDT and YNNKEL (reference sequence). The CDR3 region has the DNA TGTGCCAGCAGCCAACCGGGGGCGGCTGGGAACACTGAAGCTTTCTTT. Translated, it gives CASSQPGAAGNTEAFF.

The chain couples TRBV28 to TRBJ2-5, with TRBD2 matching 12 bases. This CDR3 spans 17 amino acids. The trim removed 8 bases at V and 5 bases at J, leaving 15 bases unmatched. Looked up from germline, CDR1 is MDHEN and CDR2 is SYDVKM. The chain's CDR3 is CASRRRWTSGVPETQYF. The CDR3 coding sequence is TGTGCCAGCCGAAGACGGTGGACTAGCGGGGTCCCGGAGACCCAGTACTTC.

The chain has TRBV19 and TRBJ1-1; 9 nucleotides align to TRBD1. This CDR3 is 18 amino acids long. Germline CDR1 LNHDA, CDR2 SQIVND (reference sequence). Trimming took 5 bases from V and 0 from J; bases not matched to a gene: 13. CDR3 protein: CASSRRTGANPMNTEAFF. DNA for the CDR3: TGTGCCAGTAGTCGCCGGACAGGGGCCAACCCGATGAACACTGAAGCTTTCTTT. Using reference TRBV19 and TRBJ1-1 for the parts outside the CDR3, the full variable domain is DGGITQSPKYLFRKEGQNVTLSCEQNLNHDAMYWYRQDPGQGLRLIYYSQIVNDFQKGDIAEGYSVSREKKESFPLTVTSAQKNPTAFYLCASSRRTGANPMNTEAFFGQGTRLTVV.

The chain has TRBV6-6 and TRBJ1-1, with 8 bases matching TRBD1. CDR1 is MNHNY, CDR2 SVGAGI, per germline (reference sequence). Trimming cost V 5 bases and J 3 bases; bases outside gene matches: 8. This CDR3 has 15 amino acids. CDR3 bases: TGTGCCAGCAGTCAACGGACAGGGTCGTACACTGAAGCTTTCTTT. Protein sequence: CASSQRTGSYTEAFF.

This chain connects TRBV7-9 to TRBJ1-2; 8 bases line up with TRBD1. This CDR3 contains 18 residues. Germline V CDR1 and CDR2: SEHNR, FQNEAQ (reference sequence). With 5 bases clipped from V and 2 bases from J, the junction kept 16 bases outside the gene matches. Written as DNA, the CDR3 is TGTGCCAGCAGCCATATTTTCGAGTGGACAGGGCTAAACTATGGCTACACCTTC. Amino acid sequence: CASSHIFEWTGLNYGYTF.